The source of this T cell receptor (beta chain) is a study of cytotoxic CD8 clonotypes in ibrutinib-treated CLL. Whole-study context: There were 11 relapsed/refractory patients and around 15 treatment-naive patients, and under 18 were IGHV unmutated. Across samples, productive templates numbered roughly 230,000 and productive rearrangements reached some 94,000 on average. Partial responses numbered some 25 and complete responses 2; after a median around 74 months, approximately 14 stayed remitted and around 12 progressed.

Genomic DNA for TCR beta libraries, approximately 2 micrograms, came from cryopreserved PBMCs. The CDR3 sequence is 13 residues long. V was pared by 0 bases and J by 3 bases, with 6 bases between. Per the germline V gene, CDR1 is SGDLS and CDR2 is YYNGEE. Sequencing used immunoSEQ multiplex PCR; TCRdb keeps in-frame clones, though not all of them. In the table there are more than 150,000 clones, 55% to 85% of which are singletons. Material: PBMCs, obtained after 24 months of ibrutinib treatment. This receptor was identified in a human donor with chronic lymphocytic leukemia. This chain links TRBV9 with TRBJ1-2; D not resolved. CDR3 DNA sequence: TGTGCCAGCAGCGTAGATCACCACTATGGCTACACCTTC. It is translated as CASSVDHHYGYTF.